The 3 T cell receptor beta chains given below trace back to one sample, sequenced in a study of T cell changes during pregnancy in multiple sclerosis (dated by TCRdb to the late 2010s). The library was obtained by the immunoSEQ multiplex PCR assay. Not all clones reach the TCRdb copy of this immuneACCESS table, which keeps in-frame sequences only. Checked studies attribute under half of the gap to unresolved V genes and leave the rest unexplained. In all, the sample holds tens of thousands of clones, and more than 85% of those were seen once. The biggest ten clones account for approximately 0.97% of the sample. The source was peripheral blood, collected before pregnancy. These receptors originate from a female donor with multiple sclerosis, enrolled in a pregnancy study.

The gene calls are TRBV7-3 and TRBJ2-2; 10 positions match TRBD2. Germline values: CDR1 SGHTA, CDR2 FQGTGA. The junction had 15 bases not matched to a gene; V was cut back by 5 bases and J by 0 bases. The CDR3 loop spans 20 amino acids. The CDR3 DNA follows: TGTGCCAGCAGCCTTCATCCGGGACTAGCGTCGTTCGCGAACACCGGGGAGCTGTTTTTT. Protein sequence: CASSLHPGLASFANTGELFF.

The chain combines TRBV4-2 with TRBJ2-4; 12 bases agree with TRBD2. In germline, CDR1 is LGHNA, CDR2 YNFKEQ. The junction had 14 bases not matched to a gene; V was cut back by 4 bases and J by 7 bases. CDR3 length: 18 amino acids. In DNA, the CDR3 is TGTGCCAGCAGCCGGGGGAGACTAGCGGGAGTTAAAGTGAACATTCAGTACTTC. Its protein product is CASSRGRLAGVKVNIQYF.

The table lists this clone with a count of one. The chain has TRBV13 and TRBJ1-6, with a possible D match to TRBD1 (6 bases). V was cut by 0 bases and J by 9 bases, with 18 bases left in between. Per germline, CDR1 PRHDT and CDR2 FYEKMQ (reference sequence). The length of the CDR3 is 17 residues. CDR3 nucleotides: TGTGCCAGCAGCTTAGGGGTTGACAGGAGGTTTAGTTCACCCCTCCACTTT. It specifies CASSLGVDRRFSSPLHF. The whole variable domain, remainder taken from reference TRBV13 and TRBJ1-6, is AAGVIQSPRHLIKEKRETATLKCYPIPRHDTVYWYQQGPGQDPQFLISFYEKMQSDKGSIPDRFSAQQFSDYHSELNMSSLELGDSALYFCASSLGVDRRFSSPLHFGNGTRLTVT.